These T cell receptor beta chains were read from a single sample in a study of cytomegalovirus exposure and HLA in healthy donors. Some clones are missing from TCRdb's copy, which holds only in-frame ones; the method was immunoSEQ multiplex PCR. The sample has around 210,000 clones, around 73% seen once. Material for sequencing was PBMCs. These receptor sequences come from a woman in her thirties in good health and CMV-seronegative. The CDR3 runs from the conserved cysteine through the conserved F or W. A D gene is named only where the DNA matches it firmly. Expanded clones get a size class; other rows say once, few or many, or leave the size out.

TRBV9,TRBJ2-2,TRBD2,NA,TGTGCCAGCAGCGCGACTAGCGGGGGCACCGGGGAGCTGTTTTTT,CASSATSGGTGELFF
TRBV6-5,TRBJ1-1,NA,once,TGTGCCAGCAGATACACGAGCGGCCTTCACACTGAAGCTTTCTTT,CASRYTSGLHTEAFF
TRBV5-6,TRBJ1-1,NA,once,TGTGCCAGCGAGGGAGGGGAGGTAAACACTGAAGCTTTCTTT,CASEGGEVNTEAFF
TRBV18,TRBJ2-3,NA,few,TGTGCCAGCTCATCGAGTGGTTCCGATACGCAGTATTTT,CASSSSGSDTQYF
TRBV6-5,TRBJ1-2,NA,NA,TGTGCCAGCAGTTACCAGGGGTACTATGGCTACACCTTC,CASSYQGYYGYTF
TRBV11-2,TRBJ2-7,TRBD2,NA,TGTGCCAGCACACACTCTAGCGGAGGTACCTACGAGCAGTACTTC,CASTHSSGGTYEQYF
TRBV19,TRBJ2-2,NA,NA,TGTGCCAGTAGTATTACTCCGAACACCGGGGAGCTGTTTTTT,CASSITPNTGELFF
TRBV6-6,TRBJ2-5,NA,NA,TGTGCCAGCAGTTACAGGGGAAAGACCCAGTACTTC,CASSYRGKTQYF
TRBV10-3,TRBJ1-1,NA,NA,TGTGCCATCAGTGAGTCAAGGGGTGTCAATGAAGCTTTCTTT,CAISESRGVNEAFF
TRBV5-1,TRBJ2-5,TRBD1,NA,TGCGCCAGCAGAAACGGACAGGGGCCACCGAACCTCCAAGAGACCCAGTACTTC,CASRNGQGPPNLQETQYF
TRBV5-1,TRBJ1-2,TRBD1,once,TGCGCCAGCAGCCCGACCGGACAGGGGGCCTATGGCTACACCTTC,CASSPTGQGAYGYTF
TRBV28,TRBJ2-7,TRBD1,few,TGTGCCAGCAGGGTCATGGGACAGGGGGTCTACGAGCAGTACTTC,CASRVMGQGVYEQYF
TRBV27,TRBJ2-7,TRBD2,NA,TGTGCCAGCAGCCCGGGGACTAGCGGGGTCGGAGAGCAGTACTTC,CASSPGTSGVGEQYF
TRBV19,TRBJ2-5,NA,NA,TGTGCCAGTAGTTTCCAAACAGGGCGGGTGTACTTC,CASSFQTGRVYF
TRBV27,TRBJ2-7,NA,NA,TGTGCCAGCAGTTTCTTCCCAGGGGATCCCTACGAGCAGTACTTC,CASSFFPGDPYEQYF
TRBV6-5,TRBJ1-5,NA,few,TGTGCCAGCAGTTACGGGGCCAGCAATCAGCCCCAGCATTTT,CASSYGASNQPQHF
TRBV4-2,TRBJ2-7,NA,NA,TGTGCCAGCAGCCAAGTTGGACAGTCCTCCTACGAGCAGTACTTC,CASSQVGQSSYEQYF
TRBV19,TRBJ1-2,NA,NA,TGTGCCAGTAGTATAGGGACAGAACAAAGGTGGTATGGCTACACCTTC,CASSIGTEQRWYGYTF
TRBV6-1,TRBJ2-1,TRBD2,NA,TGTGCCAGCAGTGAGCTAGCGGGGGGCAGTAATGAGCAGTTCTTC,CASSELAGGSNEQFF
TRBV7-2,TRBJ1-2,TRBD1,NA,TGTGCCAGCAGCTCACCAGGACAGGCCAACTATGGCTACACCTTC,CASSSPGQANYGYTF
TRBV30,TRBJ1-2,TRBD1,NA,TGTGCCTGGCTAGGCCTCCGGGGGACAGGCAGCGGCTACACCTTC,CAWLGLRGTGSGYTF
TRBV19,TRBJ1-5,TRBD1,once,TGTGCCAGTCGGGCGCTTGGGACAGAAAGGTTGGGTCAGCCCCAGCATTTT,CASRALGTERLGQPQHF
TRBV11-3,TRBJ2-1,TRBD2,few,TGTGCCAGCAGCCCCGGACTAGCGGAGGGCAATGAGCAGTTCTTC,CASSPGLAEGNEQFF
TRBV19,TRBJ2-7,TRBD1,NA,TGTGCCAGTAGTAACCAAGGACAGGGTCGGAAGTACGAGCAGTACTTC,CASSNQGQGRKYEQYF
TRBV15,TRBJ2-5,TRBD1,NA,TGTGCCACCCGACAGGGTTTAGAGACCCAGTACTTC,CATRQGLETQYF
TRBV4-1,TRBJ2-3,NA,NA,TGCGCCAGCAGCCGCCGGCCTCTAGGATCCGAAGATACGCAGTATTTT,CASSRRPLGSEDTQYF
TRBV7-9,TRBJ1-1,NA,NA,TGTGCCAGCAACCTTCTTATGGAGACTGAAGCTTTCTTT,CASNLLMETEAFF
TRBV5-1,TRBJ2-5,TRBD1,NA,TGCGCCAGCAGCTGGGACAGGGTGTGGGGAGAGACCCAGTACTTC,CASSWDRVWGETQYF
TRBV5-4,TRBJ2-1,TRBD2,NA,TGTGCCAGCAGCTTGGCCAAACAAGCGGGAAGCTCCTACAATGAGCAGTTCTTC,CASSLAKQAGSSYNEQFF
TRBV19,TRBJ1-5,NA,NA,TGTGCCAGCCGCCTTCGGAGCAATCAGCCCCAGCATTTT,CASRLRSNQPQHF
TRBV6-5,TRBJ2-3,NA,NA,TGTGCCAGCAGTTACTCCCCTTCAGGGGGCACAGATACGCAGTATTTT,CASSYSPSGGTDTQYF
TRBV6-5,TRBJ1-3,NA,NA,TGTGCCAGCAGCCAAGGAAACACCATATATTTT,CASSQGNTIYF
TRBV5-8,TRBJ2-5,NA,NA,TGTGCCAGCAGCTTGGTGGGTTGGGGCGAAGAGACCCAGTACTTC,CASSLVGWGEETQYF
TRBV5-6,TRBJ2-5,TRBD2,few,TGTGCCAGCAGCTCGCCAATAAGGACTAGCGGGGAGGCAACCCAGTACTTC,CASSSPIRTSGEATQYF
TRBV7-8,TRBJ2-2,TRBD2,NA,TGTGCCAGCACGTGGGGACTAGCGGGGAACACCGGGGAGCTGTTTTTT,CASTWGLAGNTGELFF
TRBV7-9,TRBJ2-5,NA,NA,TGTGCCAGCAGCTTAGGTGGGCCGGAGACCCAGTACTTC,CASSLGGPETQYF
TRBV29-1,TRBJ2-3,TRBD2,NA,TGCAGCGTTAATGGAGTTGGGGTGGGACTAGCGGGGGGGCCAGATACGCAGTATTTT,CSVNGVGVGLAGGPDTQYF
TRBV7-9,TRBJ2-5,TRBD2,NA,TGTGCCAGCAGCTTTGGACTAGCGGGGGCCCTGGTGGAGACCCAGTACTTC,CASSFGLAGALVETQYF
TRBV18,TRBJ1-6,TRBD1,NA,TGTGCCAGCTCACCTAGGACAGGGTGGGATTCACCCCTCCACTTT,CASSPRTGWDSPLHF
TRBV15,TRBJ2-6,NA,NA,TGTGCCACCAGCGGACACAGGGCGTCTGGGGCCAACGTCCTGACTTTC,CATSGHRASGANVLTF
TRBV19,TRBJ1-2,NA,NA,TGTGCCAGTATGAGGGGCCCCGGGGGCTATGGCTACACCTTC,CASMRGPGGYGYTF
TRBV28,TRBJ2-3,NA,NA,TGTGCCAGCAGTTTAACTATCAATCCAGATACGCAGTATTTT,CASSLTINPDTQYF
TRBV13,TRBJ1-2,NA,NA,TGTGCCAGCAGCCGTCAGAGGGCCTATGGCTACCCCTTC,CASSRQRAYGYPF
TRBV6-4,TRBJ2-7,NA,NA,TGTGCCAGCAGTGTTGAAGCGGGTAGCTCCTACGAGCAGTACTTC,CASSVEAGSSYEQYF
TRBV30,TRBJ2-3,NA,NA,TGTGCCTGGAGTGTAACCGGGGGTCGAGATACGCAGTATTTT,CAWSVTGGRDTQYF
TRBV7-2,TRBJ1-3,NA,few,TGTGCCAGCAGCTTTGCGGGTTACTCTGGAAACACCATATATTTT,CASSFAGYSGNTIYF
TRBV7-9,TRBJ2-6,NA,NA,TGTTCCAGCAGCTTAATTGTTTTTCGAGCGGCTGGGGCCAACGTCCTGACTTTC,CSSSLIVFRAAGANVLTF
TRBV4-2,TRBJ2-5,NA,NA,TGTGCCAGCAGCCAAGATCAGGGTAGAGAGACCCAGTACTTC,CASSQDQGRETQYF